These T cell receptor beta chains were read from a single sample in a study of CD8 T cells in ankylosing spondylitis. Using its own MiXCR run on the 5' RACE reads, TCRdb lists one record per CDR3 protein. The table shows 80,000 to 100,000 distinct CDR3 sequences, with roughly 8.3% occurring only once. The sample was blood, either unsorted or a sorted T cell fraction (not recorded which). These TCRs come from a male donor with ankylosing spondylitis or in good health (not recorded which). Both conserved end residues are part of each CDR3. The D gene is left open where the match is weak. Some rows have no size entry. The others give once, few or many, or a class for an expanded clone.

v_gene: TRBV4-3
j_gene: TRBJ2-7
abundance: many
d_gene: NA
CDR3nt: TGCGCCAGCAGCCACGGGACACTTTCCTACGAGCAGTACTTC
CDR3aa: CASSHGTLSYEQYF

v_gene: TRBV4-3
j_gene: TRBJ2-2
abundance: many
d_gene: NA
CDR3nt: TGCGCCAGCAGCCCCTGGCAGGACACCGGGGAGCTGTTTTTT
CDR3aa: CASSPWQDTGELFF

v_gene: TRBV10-3
j_gene: TRBJ2-1
abundance: NA
d_gene: NA
CDR3nt: TGTGCCATCAGCGACAGATTCTACAATGAGCAGTTCTTC
CDR3aa: CAISDRFYNEQFF

v_gene: TRBV27
j_gene: TRBJ1-2
abundance: many
d_gene: NA
CDR3nt: TGTGCCAGCAGAGGGGGTGCTAACTATGGCTACACCTTC
CDR3aa: CASRGGANYGYTF

v_gene: TRBV4-3
j_gene: TRBJ2-1
abundance: few
d_gene: TRBD1
CDR3nt: TGCGCCAGCAGCCAAAACGGACAGGGCAGCAATGAGCAGTTCTTC
CDR3aa: CASSQNGQGSNEQFF

v_gene: TRBV20-1
j_gene: TRBJ2-3
abundance: many
d_gene: NA
CDR3nt: TGCAGTGCTAGACCTAGCACAGATACGCAGTATTTT
CDR3aa: CSARPSTDTQYF

v_gene: TRBV20-1
j_gene: TRBJ1-1
abundance: many
d_gene: NA
CDR3nt: TGCAGTGCTAGAAAGCTTGAAGCTTTCTTT
CDR3aa: CSARKLEAFF

v_gene: TRBV4-1
j_gene: TRBJ2-1
abundance: many
d_gene: TRBD2
CDR3nt: TGCGCCAGCAGCCCCTCGGGACTAGCGGAGCAGTTCTTC
CDR3aa: CASSPSGLAEQFF

v_gene: TRBV5-1
j_gene: TRBJ2-1
abundance: many
d_gene: NA
CDR3nt: TGCGCCAGCAGCTTGGACAGGGCTCCCCGGCTCTTC
CDR3aa: CASSLDRAPRLF

v_gene: TRBV7-7
j_gene: TRBJ2-6
abundance: many
d_gene: TRBD1
CDR3nt: TGTGCCAGCAGCTTCGGACAGGGGCTCGCTGGGGCCAACGTCCTGACTTTC
CDR3aa: CASSFGQGLAGANVLTF

v_gene: TRBV7-8
j_gene: TRBJ2-3
abundance: NA
d_gene: NA
CDR3nt: TGTGCCAGCAGCTTAGCGTTTGGACGGATCACAGATACGCAGTATTTT
CDR3aa: CASSLAFGRITDTQYF

v_gene: TRBV7-9
j_gene: TRBJ2-1
abundance: NA
d_gene: TRBD2
CDR3nt: TGTGCCAGCAGCGAAGGACTAGCGTTAGATGAGCAGTTCTTC
CDR3aa: CASSEGLALDEQFF

v_gene: TRBV20-1
j_gene: TRBJ2-3
abundance: many
d_gene: NA
CDR3nt: TGCAGTGCTCAATATCCTACGGGGGACCGGGATACAGATACGCAGTATTTT
CDR3aa: CSAQYPTGDRDTDTQYF

v_gene: TRBV7-9
j_gene: TRBJ2-7
abundance: NA
d_gene: TRBD1
CDR3nt: TGTGCCAGCAGCTTAAGGGACAGGGTTACCTACGAGCAGTACTTC
CDR3aa: CASSLRDRVTYEQYF

v_gene: TRBV5-4
j_gene: TRBJ1-4
abundance: NA
d_gene: NA
CDR3nt: TGTGCCAGCAGCTACGGCGGCGGGGCGTCGTTTTTT
CDR3aa: CASSYGGGASFF

v_gene: TRBV5-1
j_gene: TRBJ2-3
abundance: many
d_gene: NA
CDR3nt: TGCGCCAGCAGCTACGGGACGAAGGCAGATACGCAGTATTTT
CDR3aa: CASSYGTKADTQYF

v_gene: TRBV11-2
j_gene: TRBJ1-1
abundance: NA
d_gene: NA
CDR3nt: TGTGCCAGCAGCCAATCCGGATGGAACACTGAAGCTTTCTTT
CDR3aa: CASSQSGWNTEAFF

v_gene: TRBV29-1
j_gene: TRBJ1-1
abundance: many
d_gene: TRBD1
CDR3nt: TGCAGCGTTGACGGGACAGGGGTCACTGAAGCTTTCTTT
CDR3aa: CSVDGTGVTEAFF

v_gene: TRBV7-2
j_gene: TRBJ2-3
abundance: few
d_gene: NA
CDR3nt: TGTGCCAGCAGCTTAATCGCTACCACAGATACGCAGTATTTT
CDR3aa: CASSLIATTDTQYF

v_gene: TRBV4-3
j_gene: TRBJ2-1
abundance: few
d_gene: TRBD2
CDR3nt: TGCGCCAGCAGCCAAGATATGCGGGGGAGGGATGAGCAGTTCTTC
CDR3aa: CASSQDMRGRDEQFF

v_gene: TRBV12-3/TRBV12-4
j_gene: TRBJ2-7
abundance: many
d_gene: NA
CDR3nt: TGTGCCAGCAGTTTAGCGCGTTCCTACGAGCAGTACTTC
CDR3aa: CASSLARSYEQYF

v_gene: TRBV2
j_gene: TRBJ1-4
abundance: many
d_gene: TRBD1
CDR3nt: TGTGCCAGCAGTGAAGAGGCAGGACAGGGCCAAGCCTTT
CDR3aa: CASSEEAGQGQAF

v_gene: TRBV12-3/TRBV12-4
j_gene: TRBJ1-3
abundance: many
d_gene: NA
CDR3nt: TGTGCCAGCAGTTCCGTGGGGGGCACCATATATTTT
CDR3aa: CASSSVGGTIYF

v_gene: TRBV5-1
j_gene: TRBJ2-7
abundance: many
d_gene: TRBD2
CDR3nt: TGCGCCAGCAGCTTATTAGCGGGAGGGCTTCCTAGCGAGCAGTACTTC
CDR3aa: CASSLLAGGLPSEQYF

v_gene: TRBV3-1
j_gene: TRBJ1-6
abundance: many
d_gene: TRBD1
CDR3nt: TGTGCCAGCAGCCAAGCGGGACAGGGGAAAACCCCCCTCCACTTT
CDR3aa: CASSQAGQGKTPLHF

v_gene: TRBV29-1
j_gene: TRBJ2-7
abundance: many
d_gene: TRBD1
CDR3nt: TGCAGCGCACTAGGAGGACAGGGGGCAGTGTACGAGCAGTACTTC
CDR3aa: CSALGGQGAVYEQYF

v_gene: TRBV12-3/TRBV12-4
j_gene: TRBJ2-7
abundance: many
d_gene: TRBD1
CDR3nt: TGTGCCAGCAGTGGAGTACAGGGGCGAGCTGGGAGCTACGAGCAGTACTTC
CDR3aa: CASSGVQGRAGSYEQYF

v_gene: TRBV7-2
j_gene: TRBJ1-5
abundance: many
d_gene: NA
CDR3nt: TGTGCCAGCAGCCCCGGGGCGGTCGGTCAGCCCCAGCATTTT
CDR3aa: CASSPGAVGQPQHF

v_gene: TRBV5-6
j_gene: TRBJ2-1
abundance: many
d_gene: TRBD2
CDR3nt: TGTGCCAGCAGCGGCAGCACTAGCGGGACACTTTACAATGAGCAGTTCTTC
CDR3aa: CASSGSTSGTLYNEQFF

v_gene: TRBV12-3/TRBV12-4
j_gene: TRBJ1-6
abundance: many
d_gene: NA
CDR3nt: TGTGCCAGCAGTTCGGTACTGGTAGGGCATTCACCCCTCCACTTT
CDR3aa: CASSSVLVGHSPLHF

v_gene: TRBV7-9
j_gene: TRBJ1-5
abundance: many
d_gene: NA
CDR3nt: TGTGCCAGCAGCTTAGGGACGGGTCCAGGGCAGCCCCAGCATTTT
CDR3aa: CASSLGTGPGQPQHF

v_gene: TRBV20-1
j_gene: TRBJ2-1
abundance: NA
d_gene: TRBD2
CDR3nt: TGCAGTGCTAGAGATGGCAGCGGGGGGTCGTATGAGCAGTTCTTC
CDR3aa: CSARDGSGGSYEQFF

v_gene: TRBV29-1
j_gene: TRBJ2-7
abundance: many
d_gene: NA
CDR3nt: TGCAGCGTTGAAGTAGACGTCAGGGGGGGATACGAGCAGTACTTC
CDR3aa: CSVEVDVRGGYEQYF

v_gene: TRBV20-1
j_gene: TRBJ2-2
abundance: many
d_gene: TRBD2
CDR3nt: TGCAGTGCTAGAGATCGACTAGCGGGGTTCGGGGAGCTGTTTTTT
CDR3aa: CSARDRLAGFGELFF

v_gene: TRBV7-2
j_gene: TRBJ2-1
abundance: many
d_gene: TRBD2
CDR3nt: TGTGCCAGCAGTTTTGCGGGTCCGGGACTAGCGAGGAATGAGCAGTTCTTC
CDR3aa: CASSFAGPGLARNEQFF

v_gene: TRBV2
j_gene: TRBJ2-5
abundance: few
d_gene: NA
CDR3nt: TGTGCCAGCAGGGAGAGAGGACGAGAGACCCAGTACTTC
CDR3aa: CASRERGRETQYF

v_gene: TRBV7-6
j_gene: TRBJ2-1
abundance: few
d_gene: NA
CDR3nt: TGTGCCAGCAGCCGGGGGTCGGCCTACAATGAGCAGTTCTTC
CDR3aa: CASSRGSAYNEQFF

v_gene: TRBV9
j_gene: TRBJ2-7
abundance: many
d_gene: NA
CDR3nt: TGTGCCAGCAGCGTAGAACAGGGCGGGCGCGAGCAGTACTTC
CDR3aa: CASSVEQGGREQYF

v_gene: TRBV20-1
j_gene: TRBJ1-1
abundance: NA
d_gene: NA
CDR3nt: TGCAGTGCTAGCACCAGGGCGGGGACTGAAGCTTTCTTT
CDR3aa: CSASTRAGTEAFF

v_gene: TRBV4-1
j_gene: TRBJ1-5
abundance: many
d_gene: NA
CDR3nt: TGCGCCAGCAGCCAAGACGGCCAACAGCCCCAGCATTTT
CDR3aa: CASSQDGQQPQHF

v_gene: TRBV11-3
j_gene: TRBJ2-3
abundance: many
d_gene: TRBD2
CDR3nt: TGTGCCAGCAGCGTCGGGACTAGCGGGAGGGCAACAGATACGCAGTATTTT
CDR3aa: CASSVGTSGRATDTQYF

v_gene: TRBV27
j_gene: TRBJ1-5
abundance: many
d_gene: TRBD1
CDR3nt: TGTGCCAGCAGTTCCTCGACAGGGTTAAATCAGCCCCAGCATTTT
CDR3aa: CASSSSTGLNQPQHF

v_gene: TRBV7-9
j_gene: TRBJ1-1
abundance: many
d_gene: NA
CDR3nt: TGTGCCAGCAGGGTCGGGCAGGGTTCGGGGCTAGACACTGAAGCTTTCTTT
CDR3aa: CASRVGQGSGLDTEAFF

v_gene: TRBV7-8
j_gene: TRBJ2-3
abundance: few
d_gene: NA
CDR3nt: TGTGCCAGCAGCCCCACTCTGGGGTCATACTCAGATACGCAGTATTTT
CDR3aa: CASSPTLGSYSDTQYF

v_gene: TRBV6-5
j_gene: TRBJ1-2
abundance: many
d_gene: NA
CDR3nt: TGTGCCAGCAGTTACCGTCCGGACGGGCCTAACTATGGCTACACCTTC
CDR3aa: CASSYRPDGPNYGYTF

v_gene: TRBV7-2
j_gene: TRBJ1-6
abundance: many
d_gene: NA
CDR3nt: TGTGCCAGCAGCTTAGCGCGGGGGAGGGGATCACCCCTCCACTTT
CDR3aa: CASSLARGRGSPLHF

v_gene: TRBV5-6
j_gene: TRBJ1-2
abundance: many
d_gene: NA
CDR3nt: TGTGCCAGCAGCCCTGGACGGACTTCTAACTATGGCTACACCTTC
CDR3aa: CASSPGRTSNYGYTF

v_gene: TRBV4-3
j_gene: TRBJ2-5
abundance: many
d_gene: NA
CDR3nt: TGCGCCAGCAGCCAAGATAATGCGGGTTGGGAGACCCAGTACTTC
CDR3aa: CASSQDNAGWETQYF

v_gene: TRBV27
j_gene: TRBJ2-1
abundance: many
d_gene: NA
CDR3nt: TGTGCCAGCAGTAGGGGACCCTCCTACAATGAGCAGTTCTTC
CDR3aa: CASSRGPSYNEQFF

v_gene: TRBV20-1
j_gene: TRBJ2-5
abundance: many
d_gene: NA
CDR3nt: TGCAGTGCAAGGGACCGATTTGGGGTGTACCAAGAGACCCAGTACTTC
CDR3aa: CSARDRFGVYQETQYF

v_gene: TRBV15
j_gene: TRBJ1-5
abundance: many
d_gene: NA
CDR3nt: TGTGCCACCAGCAGACCCCGGGGGGACGCCCTTCGTAATCAGCCCCAGCATTTT
CDR3aa: CATSRPRGDALRNQPQHF

v_gene: TRBV20-1
j_gene: TRBJ1-3
abundance: many
d_gene: TRBD1
CDR3nt: TGCAGTGCACCGACAGGGGCTGGAAACACCATATATTTT
CDR3aa: CSAPTGAGNTIYF

v_gene: TRBV20-1
j_gene: TRBJ2-2
abundance: many
d_gene: NA
CDR3nt: TGCAGTGCTAGAGGTGGGAGTCGGACCGGGGAGCTGTTTTTT
CDR3aa: CSARGGSRTGELFF

v_gene: TRBV7-2
j_gene: TRBJ1-2
abundance: NA
d_gene: TRBD1
CDR3nt: TGTGCCAGCAGCTTAGAGACAGGGACGTTCCGCTACACCTTC
CDR3aa: CASSLETGTFRYTF

v_gene: TRBV7-9
j_gene: TRBJ2-1
abundance: many
d_gene: TRBD2
CDR3nt: TGTGCCAGCAGCTTAAGCCTAGCGGGGACCTACAATGAGCAGTTCTTC
CDR3aa: CASSLSLAGTYNEQFF

v_gene: TRBV6-5
j_gene: TRBJ1-6
abundance: many
d_gene: NA
CDR3nt: TGTGCCAGCAGTTACGGGGGGTTGCCTTCACCCCTCCACTTT
CDR3aa: CASSYGGLPSPLHF

v_gene: TRBV7-9
j_gene: TRBJ2-2
abundance: many
d_gene: NA
CDR3nt: TGTGCCAGCAGTGACAGTAATACCGGGGAGCTGTTTTTT
CDR3aa: CASSDSNTGELFF

v_gene: TRBV20-1
j_gene: TRBJ1-2
abundance: few
d_gene: TRBD1
CDR3nt: TGCAGTGCGGAATTCGGGACAGCCTATGGCTACACCTTC
CDR3aa: CSAEFGTAYGYTF

v_gene: TRBV6-2/TRBV6-3
j_gene: TRBJ1-5
abundance: many
d_gene: TRBD1
CDR3nt: TGTGCCAGCGGGGACAGGGGCCATCAGCCCCAGCATTTT
CDR3aa: CASGDRGHQPQHF